This is a list of T cell receptor beta chains from one sample in a study of T cell responses to AZD1222 COVID-19 vaccine. Clones were sequenced by immunoSEQ multiplex PCR, and TCRdb holds only the in-frame ones, with some missing. The sample lists around 91,000 clones, around nine tenths seen once, with 15% to 20% in the top ten. The sequencing used peripheral blood, collected on day 0 of AZD1222 vaccination. Receptors originate from an adult in good health. Each CDR3 is given with its conserved first and last residue. D genes are given only for firm matches. Clone size is shown for a subset of rows, as once, few, many or a class of expanded clone.

TRBV6-5	-	-	TRBJ1-3	15	TGTGCCAGCAGTTACTCCATCACCCCTGGAAACACCATATATTTT	CASSYSITPGNTIYF
TRBV6-2/TRBV6-3	-	-	TRBJ1-1	16	TGTGCCAGCAGTTTACACAGGAAATCGGGGAACACTGAAGCTTTCTTT	CASSLHRKSGNTEAFF
TRBV6-1	-	-	TRBJ2-7	14	TGTGCCAGCACCCACGGCAGGGTTTCGTACGAGCAGTACTTC	CASTHGRVSYEQYF
TRBV7-3	once	TRBD2	TRBJ2-7	15	TGTGCCAGCAGCCCCCGGGGGGATGGCACCTACGAGCAGTACTTC	CASSPRGDGTYEQYF
TRBV2	-	-	TRBJ2-7	15	TGTGCCAGCTACGATATTACAGGGTTCTCCTACGAGCAGTACTTC	CASYDITGFSYEQYF
TRBV18	-	-	TRBJ2-7	14	TGTGCCAGCTCACCGGGACCAGCGTCTCGGGAGCAGTACTTC	CASSPGPASREQYF
TRBV7-3	-	-	TRBJ2-1	13	TGTGCCAGCAGCCCAGGGGATACAAATGAGCAGTTCTTC	CASSPGDTNEQFF
TRBV2	-	-	TRBJ2-7	13	TGTGCCAGCAGTGAAGGGAGCAGGGACGAGCAGTACTTC	CASSEGSRDEQYF
TRBV6-5	-	-	TRBJ1-4	15	TGTGCCAGCAGCCTCACAGGGTCGACTAATGAAAAACTGTTTTTT	CASSLTGSTNEKLFF
TRBV2	once	TRBD1	TRBJ2-5	13	TGTGCCAGCAGTGGACAGGGGGCAGAGACCCAGTACTTC	CASSGQGAETQYF
TRBV27	-	TRBD2	TRBJ2-3	15	TGTGCCAGCAGTCCAAGAGCGGGGAGGGCCAACCTGCAGTATTTT	CASSPRAGRANLQYF
TRBV3-1/TRBV3-2	-	TRBD2	TRBJ2-1	16	TGTGCCAGCAGCCAAGCGACTAGCGGGGGGCATGATGAGCAGTTCTTC	CASSQATSGGHDEQFF
TRBV5-6	-	-	TRBJ1-6	14	TGTGCCAGCAGCTCTGGACAGCATAATTCACCCCTCCACTTT	CASSSGQHNSPLHF
TRBV6-5	few	-	TRBJ1-1	13	TGTGCCAGCAGTTGGCAGGGAGACACTGAAGCTTTCTTT	CASSWQGDTEAFF
TRBV19	-	-	TRBJ2-7	16	TGTGCCAGTAGTATATCTGCGGCATACCTCTCCTACGAGCAGTACTTC	CASSISAAYLSYEQYF
TRBV27	-	-	TRBJ1-1	15	TGTGCCAGCAGTTTATCTCCGGGGGCCGTCACTGAAGCTTTCTTT	CASSLSPGAVTEAFF
TRBV7-9	-	TRBD2	TRBJ2-7	15	TGTGCCAGCAGCCCCCAACTAGCGCTTACGACCGAGCAGTACTTC	CASSPQLALTTEQYF
TRBV15	-	-	TRBJ2-7	15	TGTGCCACCAGCAGAGGTTGGGGGGCCTCCTACGAGCAGTACTTC	CATSRGWGASYEQYF
TRBV12-3/TRBV12-4	-	-	TRBJ1-1	11	TGTGCCAGCTTCGCCGGGAATAGGGCTTTCTTT	CASFAGNRAFF
TRBV7-9	-	-	TRBJ2-7	14	TGTGCCAGCAGCCCCATGGGCCCGCCTGTCGAGCAGTACTTC	CASSPMGPPVEQYF
TRBV28	-	TRBD2	TRBJ2-2	16	TGTGCCAGCAGTCCTCGAAGAGCGGGAGGTACCGGGGAGCTGTTTTTT	CASSPRRAGGTGELFF
TRBV6-6	-	-	TRBJ2-7	13	TGTGCCAGCAGTTACTCCGGGGGTGGGGAGCAGTACTTC	CASSYSGGGEQYF
TRBV9	-	-	TRBJ1-1	13	TGTGCCAGCAGCACAACAGGGAACACTGAAGCTTTCTTT	CASSTTGNTEAFF